This TCR beta chain was documented in a study of regulatory T cells in long-lasting Graves disease. Study details: For a period under 3 months, newly diagnosed Graves' patients had taken antithyroid drugs.

On this clonotype: Its matching antigen is unknown.

Noted time point: newly diagnosed GD, antithyroid drugs for less than 3 months. From RNA extracted from PBMCs, the TCR library was made. Doctors identified Graves' disease using the American Thyroid Association guidelines. General observations from the study: Relative to newly diagnosed Graves' patients, persistent ones had lower TCR diversity.

TCR beta libraries were built with iRepertoire HTBI primers and Arm-PCR of CDR3 regions. TCRdb re-called the multiplex PCR reads through MiXCR, storing one row per CDR3 protein. This sample yields hundreds of thousands of distinct CDR3 sequences, of which under 20% are seen a single time; around 19% belongs to the top ten. The sample also formed part of further work on T cells in Graves' hyperthyroidism and ophthalmopathy. That source reports: TCR CDR3 regions were first amplified by RT-PCR with HTBI primers.

The sequence came from a woman in her 30s with Graves disease. This sample comprised peripheral blood mononuclear cells (PBMCs), obtained at new diagnosis, from a patient treated with antithyroid drugs.

CDR3 in amino acids: CASSIGKAQPYGYTF. The CDR3 bases are TGTGCCAGTAGTATTGGCAAGGCCCAGCCTTATGGCTACACCTTC. V usage is TRBV19 and J usage is TRBJ1-2; D is unresolved. There are 15 residues in the CDR3. The ends were cut back, 3 bases at V and 5 bases at J, with 16 bases in the middle. CDR1 is LNHDA and CDR2 is SQIVND in the germline V gene (reference sequence).